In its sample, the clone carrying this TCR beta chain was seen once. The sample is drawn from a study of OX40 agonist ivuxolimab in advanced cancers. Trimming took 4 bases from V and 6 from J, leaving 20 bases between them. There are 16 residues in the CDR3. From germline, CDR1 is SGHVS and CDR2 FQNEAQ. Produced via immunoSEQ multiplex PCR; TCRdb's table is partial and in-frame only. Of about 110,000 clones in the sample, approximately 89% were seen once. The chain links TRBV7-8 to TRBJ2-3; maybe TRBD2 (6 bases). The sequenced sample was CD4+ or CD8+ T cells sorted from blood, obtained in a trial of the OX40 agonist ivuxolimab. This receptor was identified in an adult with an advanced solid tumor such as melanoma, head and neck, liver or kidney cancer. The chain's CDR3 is CASSYKDFGDSDTQYF. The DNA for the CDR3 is TGTGCCAGCAGCTACAAGGACTTTGGGGACTCCGATACGCAGTATTTT.